These 29 T cell receptor beta chains came from one sample sequenced in a study of human thymus T cells. The source of the thymus tissue was resections taken during corrective heart surgery. Measured with immunoSEQ multiplex PCR; TCRdb has only the in-frame clones, and not every one. The sample has roughly 120,000 clones, around 94% seen once; the top ten hold around 0.024%. The sequencing input was thymus tissue. Source of these receptors: a boy younger than two with a congenital heart defect but otherwise immunologically healthy.

This clone appeared a single time. The chain combines TRBV30 with TRBJ1-6, with D maybe TRBD1 (5 bases). Looked up from germline, CDR1 is GTSNPN and CDR2 is SVGIG (reference sequence). Trimming stripped 6 bases from V and 0 bases from J, with 9 bases between. There are 14 residues in the CDR3. The CDR3 DNA reads as TGTGCCTGCCCAGGGAGCTCCTATAATTCACCCCTCCACTTT. Encoded protein: CACPGSSYNSPLHF.

J is TRBJ2-2 and V is TRBV6-4; no clear D. Trimming pared 4 bases from V and 4 bases from J, leaving 4 bases between. The CDR3 spans 12 residues. CDR1 MRHNA and CDR2 SNTAGT come from the germline V gene. The DNA of the CDR3 is TGTGCCAGCAGTGGTGGCACCGGGGAGCTGTTTTTT. It translates to CASSGGTGELFF.

This sequence joins TRBV6-4 and TRBJ2-3, with 11 bases identical to TRBD2. V lost 5 bases to trimming and J lost 4 bases; unmatched junction nucleotides: 5. The CDR3 runs to 15 residues. CDR1 and CDR2 from the germline V gene are MRHNA and SNTAGT. CDR3 nucleotide sequence: TGTGCCAGCAGTCCCATAGCGGGGGGGCCAGATACGCAGTATTTT. It translates to CASSPIAGGPDTQYF.

The chain joins TRBV10-3 to TRBJ2-5, with a tentative D call TRBD2 (6 bases). Germline V gene data show CDR1 as ENHRY and CDR2 as SYGVKD. The CDR3 contains 12 residues. V gave up 7 bases and J gave up 5 bases, with 11 bases separating them. The CDR3 region has the DNA TGTGCCATCATGGACGGGGGTGAGACCCAGTACTTC. It codes for CAIMDGGETQYF.

CDR3 sequence reads: CASSQDLEGITDTQYF. CDR3 bases: TGCGCCAGCAGCCAAGATCTCGAGGGAATAACAGATACGCAGTATTTT. The rearrangement joins TRBV4-1 to TRBJ2-3; weak D call: TRBD2 (5 bases). Trimming stripped 0 bases from V and 3 bases from J, with 13 bases between. Germline V gene sequence: CDR1 MGHRA, CDR2 YSYEKL. The CDR3 spans 16 residues.

The rearrangement uses TRBV27 and TRBJ1-6; 9 bases align to TRBD1. The CDR3 loop spans 15 amino acids. Trimming took 5 bases from V and 11 from J; bases not matched to a gene: 10. CDR1 is MNHEY, CDR2 SMNVEV, per germline (reference sequence). The CDR3 reads CASSTLTGGRTPLHF. CDR3 in DNA: TGTGCCAGCAGTACCCTCACAGGGGGCAGGACACCCCTCCACTTT.

This rearrangement joins TRBV6-1 to TRBJ2-3; 7 nucleotides agree with TRBD2. Per germline, CDR1 MNHNS and CDR2 SASEGT. The CDR3 is 16 residues long. Trimming cost V 1 base and J 5 bases; bases outside gene matches: 9. CDR3 coding DNA: TGTGCCAGCAGTGAAGTCCGGGACTATAGGGGAGATACGCAGTATTTT. The encoded protein is CASSEVRDYRGDTQYF.

The chain has TRBV10-2 and TRBJ2-1; 10 nucleotides agree with TRBD2. The germline V gene has CDR1 WSHSY and CDR2 SAAADI. Losses at the gene ends were 2 bases for V and 2 bases for J; bases not matched to a gene: 9. CDR3 size: 18 residues. CDR3: CASSETSGDLYPYNEQFF. For the CDR3, the DNA is TGCGCCAGCAGTGAGACTAGCGGGGACCTCTACCCCTACAATGAGCAGTTCTTC.

DNA of the CDR3: TGTGCCAGCAGCCAAGGGCAGGGAGATGAGCAGTTCTTC. Translating gives CASSQGQGDEQFF. The V call is TRBV14, the J call TRBJ2-1, with D perhaps TRBD1 or TRBD2 (5 bases each). Germline V gives CDR1 SGHDN, CDR2 FVKESK. Trimming pared 1 base from V and 8 bases from J, leaving 9 bases between. The CDR3 runs 13 residues.

V is TRBV2 and J is TRBJ2-3; tentatively, D is TRBD2 (6 bases). The CDR3 has 13 residues. Germline CDR1 SNHLY, CDR2 FYNNEI. With 6 bases removed from V and 10 bases from J, the gap between germline ends came to 17 bases. The CDR3 sequence is CASSAGTSPSQYF. The CDR3 DNA sequence: TGTGCCAGCAGCGCCGGAACTAGCCCTTCGCAGTATTTT.

As regards this clone: One junction end does not reproduce the germline sequence, and a read error may be involved. CDR3 in amino acids: CASSLDRGGETQYF. The CDR3 region has the DNA TGTGCTAGCAGCTTAGACAGGGGCGGAGAGACCCAGTACTTC. The chain carries TRBV7-7 and TRBJ2-5, with 8 nucleotides matching TRBD1. This CDR3 contains 14 residues. The germline V gene has CDR1 SSHAT and CDR2 FNYEAQ (reference sequence).

This clone has a single count. The chain links TRBV30 to TRBJ1-2; D ambiguous. With 0 bases removed from V and 5 bases from J, the gap between germline ends came to 7 bases. CDR1 and CDR2 from the germline V gene are GTSNPN and SVGIG (reference sequence). The CDR3 runs 12 residues. The CDR3 coding sequence is TGTGCCTGGAGTGTCAGTCAGTATGGCTACACCTTC. Its translation is CAWSVSQYGYTF. Full variable domain (remainder filled in from reference TRBV30 and TRBJ1-2): SQTIHQWPATLVQPVGSPLSLECTVEGTSNPNLYWYRQAAGRGLQLLFYSVGIGQISSEVPQNLSASRPQDRQFILSSKKLLLSDSGFYLCAWSVSQYGYTFGSGTRLTVV.

The V call is TRBV7-2, the J call TRBJ2-7; perhaps TRBD1 as D (6 bases). V was clipped by 0 bases and J by 5 bases, with 11 bases between them. Germline CDR1 reads SGHTA; CDR2 reads FQGNSA. The CDR3 is made up of 14 amino acids. CDR3 coding DNA: TGTGCCAGCAGCTTAGCGGGCAGGGGACACGAGCAGTACTTC. Its translation: CASSLAGRGHEQYF.

This chain uses TRBV19 with TRBJ2-4, with 8 bases matching TRBD1. Germline CDR1 is LNHDA and CDR2 is SQIVND (reference sequence). CDR3 length: 17 amino acids. V lost 4 bases and J lost 0; bases outside the gene matches: 8. The CDR3 spells CASSTQDRVLAKNIQYF. Here the CDR3 DNA reads TGTGCCAGTAGTACGCAGGACAGGGTACTAGCCAAAAACATTCAGTACTTC.

This clone was observed a single time. The chain joins TRBV7-2 to TRBJ2-3; D tentatively fits TRBD1 or TRBD2 (7 bases each). The CDR3 length is 15 residues. Germline lookup yields CDR1 SGHTA and CDR2 FQGNSA. Trimming cost V 2 bases and J 3 bases, with 12 bases left between them. The CDR3 loop is CASSLQGGTTDTQYF. Here the CDR3 DNA reads TGTGCCAGCAGCTTACAGGGGGGGACTACAGATACGCAGTATTTT.

The chain recombines TRBV27 with TRBJ2-7; 8 bases align to TRBD1. The V gene end was trimmed by 9 bases and the J gene end by 3 bases; junction bases not matched to a gene: 1. Germline loops: CDR1 MNHEY, CDR2 SMNVEV (reference sequence). This CDR3 spans 11 amino acids. The CDR3 loop reads CASGQGYEQYF. The DNA for the CDR3 is TGTGCCAGTGGACAGGGCTACGAGCAGTACTTC.

This clone was observed a single time. J is TRBJ2-1 and V is TRBV12-5; 10 nucleotides match TRBD2. From germline, CDR1 is LGHNT and CDR2 FRNRAP. The J segment lost 6 bases and the V segment lost 1 base, leaving 9 bases of the junction unmatched. This CDR3 comprises 17 residues. CDR3 sequence: CASGLGDLLAGVNEQFF. CDR3 in DNA: TGTGCTAGTGGTTTGGGGGACCTTCTAGCGGGGGTCAATGAGCAGTTCTTC.

This clone was seen once. This rearrangement joins TRBV27 to TRBJ1-1, with a weak D call TRBD1 (5 bases). Germline CDR1 MNHEY, CDR2 SMNVEV (reference sequence). The CDR3 totals 14 residues. The V gene lost 4 bases and the J gene lost 1 base, with 10 bases spanning the gap. CDR3 protein: CASSSRGGNTEAFF. In DNA form, the CDR3 reads TGTGCCAGCAGTTCCCGGGGGGGGAACACTGAAGCTTTCTTT.

The rearrangement uses TRBV19 and TRBJ1-2; D ambiguous. The germline gives CDR1 LNHDA, CDR2 SQIVND (reference sequence). This CDR3 comprises 13 residues. Trimming removed 7 bases from V and 4 bases from J, with 13 bases in between. CDR3 sequence reads: CASNLGRRYGYTF. CDR3 bases: TGTGCCAGTAATCTGGGGAGGCGCTATGGCTACACCTTC. The entire variable domain, with the rest obtained from reference TRBV19 and TRBJ1-2, is as follows: DGGITQSPKYLFRKEGQNVTLSCEQNLNHDAMYWYRQDPGQGLRLIYYSQIVNDFQKGDIAEGYSVSREKKESFPLTVTSAQKNPTAFYLCASNLGRRYGYTFGSGTRLTVV.

This chain connects TRBV19 to TRBJ1-6; D remains unclear. The CDR3 is 14 amino acids. Per germline, CDR1 LNHDA and CDR2 SQIVND (reference sequence). Trimming took 3 bases from V and 4 from J, leaving 7 bases between them. The DNA of the CDR3 is TGTGCCAGTAGTATCTTAGCTTATAATTCACCCCTCCACTTT. Its protein product is CASSILAYNSPLHF. Filled out from reference TRBV19 and TRBJ1-6, the complete variable domain reads DGGITQSPKYLFRKEGQNVTLSCEQNLNHDAMYWYRQDPGQGLRLIYYSQIVNDFQKGDIAEGYSVSREKKESFPLTVTSAQKNPTAFYLCASSILAYNSPLHFGNGTRLTVT.

The rearrangement joins TRBV14 to TRBJ1-3; D is unresolved. Per germline, CDR1 SGHDN and CDR2 FVKESK. The CDR3 is 13 amino acids. V dropped 3 bases and J dropped 4 bases, with 7 bases sitting between them. CDR3 region: CASSQGAGNTIYF. The CDR3 DNA follows: TGTGCCAGCAGCCAGGGAGCAGGAAACACCATATATTTT.

The chain joins TRBV5-6 to TRBJ2-3; the D call may be TRBD1 or TRBD2 (5 bases each). Trimming cost V 0 bases and J 0 bases, with 11 bases left between them. The CDR3 consists of 16 residues. CDR1 is SGHDT, CDR2 YYEEEE, per germline. This chain's CDR3 is CASSLETGTSTDTQYF. The CDR3, as DNA: TGTGCCAGCAGCTTGGAAACCGGGACCAGCACAGATACGCAGTATTTT. The entire variable domain, with the rest obtained from reference TRBV5-6 and TRBJ2-3, is as follows: DAGVTQSPTHLIKTRGQQVTLRCSPKSGHDTVSWYQQALGQGPQFIFQYYEEEERQRGNFPDRFSGHQFPNYSSELNVNALLLGDSALYLCASSLETGTSTDTQYFGPGTRLTVL.

This chain connects TRBV4-3 to TRBJ2-3; D is tentatively TRBD1 or TRBD2 (5 bases each). CDR3 length: 16 residues. Trimming shortened V by 0 bases and J by 1 base, and 11 bases separated the two germline ends. Looked up from germline, CDR1 is LGHNA and CDR2 is YSLEER. The CDR3 region is CASSQDGRDRTDTQYF. CDR3 DNA sequence: TGCGCCAGCAGCCAAGATGGCAGGGACCGCACAGATACGCAGTATTTT.

This chain uses TRBV28 with TRBJ1-6; TRBD1 matches at 10 bases. In germline, CDR1 is MDHEN, CDR2 SYDVKM. The CDR3 is made up of 20 amino acids. The junction had 23 bases not matched to a gene; V was cut back by 5 bases and J by 10 bases. The CDR3 DNA follows: TGTGCCAGCAGTCTCAACGACTACGAAGCCGGGACAGGGGAGGGCTCACCCCTCCACTTT. The encoded protein is CASSLNDYEAGTGEGSPLHF. Full variable domain (outside the CDR3, taken from reference TRBV28 and TRBJ1-6): DVKVTQSSRYLVKRTGEKVFLECVQDMDHENMFWYRQDPGLGLRLIYFSYDVKMKEKGDIPEGYSVSREKKERFSLILESASTNQTSMYLCASSLNDYEAGTGEGSPLHFGNGTRLTVT.

The chain combines TRBV7-2 with TRBJ2-7; 9 bases are a match to TRBD2. The V gene end was trimmed by 4 bases and the J gene end by 2 bases; junction bases not matched to a gene: 15. CDR3 length: 18 residues. Germline V gene lookup returns CDR1 SGHTA and CDR2 FQGNSA. CDR3 protein: CASSSHGPSGGPPYEQYF. Here the CDR3 DNA reads TGTGCCAGCAGCTCCCATGGGCCCAGCGGGGGGCCCCCCTACGAGCAGTACTTC. The full variable domain, rest sourced from reference TRBV7-2 and TRBJ2-7, is GAGVSQSPSNKVTEKGKDVELRCDPISGHTALYWYRQSLGQGLEFLIYFQGNSAPDKSGLPSDRFSAERTGGSVSTLTIQRTQQEDSAVYLCASSSHGPSGGPPYEQYFGPGTRLTVT.

V is TRBV6-1 and J is TRBJ1-6; D gene unclear. Germline CDR1 and CDR2: MNHNS and SASEGT. The length of the CDR3 is 16 residues. The ends were cut back, 4 bases at V and 1 base at J, with 11 bases in the middle. This chain's CDR3 is CASSVIPKSYNSPLHF. The CDR3 DNA reads as TGTGCCAGCAGTGTTATCCCGAAGTCCTATAATTCACCCCTCCACTTT.

The chain employs TRBV27 and TRBJ2-3; 11 positions match TRBD2. Germline trimming cut 6 bases from V and 0 bases from J; bases unmatched to any gene: 8. Germline V gene data show CDR1 as MNHEY and CDR2 as SMNVEV (reference sequence). The CDR3 length is 17 residues. CDR3: CASSLTSGETSTDTQYF. The DNA for the CDR3 is TGTGCCAGCAGCCTGACTAGCGGGGAAACTAGCACAGATACGCAGTATTTT.

The chain couples TRBV19 to TRBJ1-1; D is possibly TRBD1 (6 bases). The CDR3 length is 15 residues. Trimming shortened V by 1 base and J by 2 bases, and 11 bases separated the two germline ends. Germline-derived CDR1 and CDR2 are LNHDA and SQIVND (reference sequence). The CDR3 region is CASSIGEGDNTEAFF. CDR3 nucleotide sequence: TGTGCCAGTAGTATAGGGGAGGGGGACAACACTGAAGCTTTCTTT.

The chain recombines TRBV14 with TRBJ1-1; D may be TRBD1 (5 bases). The CDR3 is made up of 14 amino acids. Trimming removed 3 bases from V and 1 base from J, with 9 bases in between. Per germline, CDR1 SGHDN and CDR2 FVKESK. CDR3 coding DNA: TGTGCCAGCAGCCAGGGTGGACAGAACACTGAAGCTTTCTTT. Protein: CASSQGGQNTEAFF.